This T cell receptor (beta chain) came from a study of T cell clonality in common variable immunodeficiency. CDR1 is DFQATT, CDR2 SNEGSKA, per germline (reference sequence). The CDR3 spans 14 residues. J gave up 2 bases and V 3 bases, and 3 bases lay outside the gene matches. Repertoires were generated with immunoSEQ multiplex PCR, while TCRdb's copy carries only in-frame clones and drops some. Singletons are absent from the sample, which has some 33,000 clones. Each donor provided roughly 4.5 to 8 ml of heparinized whole blood. This clone was detected ten times or more. The read gets to within 3 residues of the CDR3 end, and the germline J gene fills in the rest.

The rearrangement links TRBV20-1 to TRBJ2-3; 9 nucleotides align to TRBD1. This clonotype was obtained from a person between 18 and 70 years old in good health. Sequencing input: peripheral blood mononuclear cells. CDR3: CSARTGGFTDTQYF. Partial CDR3 DNA: TGCAGTGCTAGGACAGGGGGTTTCACAGATACG.